Shown below are 30 T cell receptor beta chains from a single sample sequenced in a study of blood T cell repertoires in COVID-19. TCRdb's copy holds only in-frame clones and misses some; the assay was immunoSEQ multiplex PCR. The profile shows tens of thousands of clones, over 60% of them singletons. The material sequenced was peripheral blood. Source of these receptors: a man between 70 and 80 years old with acute or convalescent COVID-19.

The chain employs TRBV6-5 and TRBJ1-1; D is perhaps TRBD1 (5 bases). V dropped 2 bases and J dropped 1 base, with 5 bases sitting between them. CDR3 length: 13 residues. Per the germline V gene, CDR1 is MNHEY and CDR2 is SVGAGI. CDR3 DNA sequence: TGTGCCAGCAGTTACGGACAGAACACTGAAGCTTTCTTT. This encodes CASSYGQNTEAFF.

CDR3 bases: TGTGCCTGGAGTGTTCAGGGGGCTTCTGGTGGCTACACCTTC. This gives the protein CAWSVQGASGGYTF. The genes are TRBV30 and TRBJ1-2, with 8 bases aligning to TRBD1. Germline V gives CDR1 GTSNPN, CDR2 SVGIG (reference sequence). The CDR3 is made up of 14 amino acids. V lost 0 bases to trimming and J lost 7 bases; unmatched junction nucleotides: 7.

CDR3 protein: CASSFGQNPNYGYTF. CDR3 nucleotides: TGTGCCAGCAGCTTCGGACAGAACCCTAACTATGGCTACACCTTC. The chain joins TRBV7-2 to TRBJ1-2, with a possible D match to TRBD1 (6 bases). The CDR3 loop spans 15 amino acids. The ends were cut back, 3 bases at V and 0 bases at J, with 11 bases in the middle. The V gene's germline CDR1 is SGHTA and CDR2 FQGNSA.

This chain links TRBV5-1 with TRBJ2-1; 9 nucleotides match TRBD1. The length of the CDR3 is 15 residues. Looked up from germline, CDR1 is SGHRS and CDR2 is YFSETQ. The trim removed 0 bases at V and 10 bases at J, leaving 8 bases unmatched. The CDR3 loop reads CASSLEGQGSLEQFF. CDR3 in DNA: TGCGCCAGCAGCTTGGAGGGACAGGGTAGTTTGGAGCAGTTCTTC.

V usage is TRBV19 and J usage is TRBJ1-5; possible D gene TRBD1, 6 bases. The CDR3 has 15 residues. Trimming shortened V by 0 bases and J by 3 bases, and 9 bases separated the two germline ends. The germline gives CDR1 LNHDA, CDR2 SQIVND (reference sequence). This chain's CDR3 is CASSIDQGSNQPQHF. CDR3 nucleotide sequence: TGTGCCAGTAGTATAGATCAGGGGTCCAATCAGCCCCAGCATTTT. The full variable domain, in which reference TRBV19 and TRBJ1-5 provide the parts outside the CDR3, is DGGITQSPKYLFRKEGQNVTLSCEQNLNHDAMYWYRQDPGQGLRLIYYSQIVNDFQKGDIAEGYSVSREKKESFPLTVTSAQKNPTAFYLCASSIDQGSNQPQHFGDGTRLSIL.

This chain uses TRBV5-4 with TRBJ1-1, with D unclear. Germline values: CDR1 SGHNT, CDR2 YYREEE (reference sequence). This CDR3 has 12 residues. The V gene lost 2 bases and the J gene lost 5 bases, with 7 bases spanning the gap. The CDR3 reads CASSLGRTEAFF. CDR3 DNA sequence: TGTGCCAGCAGCTTAGGGAGGACTGAAGCTTTCTTT.

The V gene is TRBV19, the J gene TRBJ2-3; 11 bases match TRBD2. The CDR3 runs to 16 residues. CDR1 is LNHDA, CDR2 SQIVND, per germline (reference sequence). J lost 4 bases, V lost 4 bases, and 7 bases had no gene match. This chain's CDR3 is CASSKRLAGTADTQYF. CDR3 DNA: TGTGCCAGTAGTAAGAGACTAGCGGGGACCGCAGATACGCAGTATTTT. Full variable domain (missing parts from reference TRBV19 and TRBJ2-3): DGGITQSPKYLFRKEGQNVTLSCEQNLNHDAMYWYRQDPGQGLRLIYYSQIVNDFQKGDIAEGYSVSREKKESFPLTVTSAQKNPTAFYLCASSKRLAGTADTQYFGPGTRLTVL.

CDR3 amino acids: CASSEAQGTYEQYV. The CDR3 DNA follows: TGTGCCAGCAGTGAAGCCCAGGGCACCTACGAGCAGTACGTC. The chain uses TRBV6-1 and TRBJ2-7, with D tentatively TRBD1 (5 bases). Trimming stripped 0 bases from V and 2 bases from J, with 8 bases between. CDR3 length equals 14 residues. Germline assignment: CDR1 MNHNS and CDR2 SASEGT.

The chain recombines TRBV4-1 with TRBJ1-1; 7 bases agree with TRBD1. CDR1 is MGHRA, CDR2 YSYEKL, per germline. This CDR3 is built from 13 residues. Trimming removed 0 bases from V and 7 bases from J; junction bases left unmatched: 2. The CDR3 protein is CASSQEDRVEAFF. Written as DNA, the CDR3 is TGCGCCAGCAGCCAAGAAGACAGGGTTGAAGCTTTCTTT.

The chain is built from TRBV5-1 and TRBJ2-1; 12 nucleotides align to TRBD2. The length of the CDR3 is 15 residues. CDR1 is SGHRS and CDR2 is YFSETQ in the germline V gene. V was pared by 2 bases and J by 4 bases, with 1 base of the junction left unmatched. The CDR3: CASSFGTSGYNEQFF. As DNA, the CDR3 is TGCGCCAGCAGCTTCGGGACTAGCGGGTACAATGAGCAGTTCTTC.

This chain links TRBV7-2 with TRBJ1-1; 7 bases agree with TRBD1. The CDR3 spans 16 residues. CDR1 SGHTA and CDR2 FQGNSA come from the germline V gene. V lost 5 bases and J lost 0; bases outside the gene matches: 9. The CDR3 DNA sequence: TGTGCCAGCAGCATCCATATAGGACAGGTGAACACTGAAGCTTTCTTT. It codes for CASSIHIGQVNTEAFF.

This rearrangement joins TRBV5-1 to TRBJ2-7; 7 positions match TRBD2. The length of the CDR3 is 13 residues. Germline CDR1 is SGHRS and CDR2 is YFSETQ. V shed 5 bases and J 1 base; nucleotides not matched to a gene: 3. CDR3 protein: CASRLAPSYEQYF. CDR3 bases: TGCGCCAGCAGACTAGCGCCTTCCTACGAGCAGTACTTC.

The genes are TRBV3-1 (or the pseudogene TRBV3-2) and TRBJ2-1; 9 nucleotides align to TRBD2. This CDR3 region has 13 residues. The trim removed 6 bases at V and 8 bases at J, leaving 5 bases unmatched. The germline CDR1 and CDR2 sequences are LGHDT and YNNKEL (reference sequence). CDR3 sequence (DNA): TGTGCCAGCAGGTCTAGCGGGATTGATGAGCAGTTCTTC. It is translated as CASRSSGIDEQFF.

CDR3 sequence reads: CASSIGQAGSSGNTIYF. The DNA for the CDR3 is TGTGCCAGTAGTATCGGACAGGCGGGCAGCTCTGGAAACACCATATATTTT. J is TRBJ1-3 and V is TRBV19; 7 nucleotides match TRBD1. The CDR3 has 17 amino acids. The germline CDR1 and CDR2 sequences are LNHDA and SQIVND (reference sequence). V trimming: 3 bases; J trimming: 0 bases; junction bases outside the gene matches: 8.

The rearrangement joins TRBV7-9 to TRBJ2-3; tentatively, D is TRBD1 (6 bases). Germline V lookup: CDR1 SEHNR, CDR2 FQNEAQ (reference sequence). The CDR3 runs 15 residues. Trimming stripped 4 bases from V and 6 bases from J, with 17 bases between. CDR3 sequence (DNA): TGTGCCAGCAGCTCCCGGGACACTTTCGGGGATACGCAGTATTTT. Protein sequence: CASSSRDTFGDTQYF.

The chain couples TRBV2 to TRBJ1-2; 9 nucleotides align to TRBD1. Germline values: CDR1 SNHLY, CDR2 FYNNEI. The length of the CDR3 is 14 residues. Germline trimming cut 4 bases from V and 4 bases from J; bases unmatched to any gene: 4. The CDR3 DNA reads TGTGCCAGCAGTGGGGGGACAGGGAGCTATGGCTACACCTTC. It is translated as CASSGGTGSYGYTF.

The chain links TRBV24-1 to TRBJ1-6; D ambiguous. V dropped 3 bases and J dropped 9 bases, with 11 bases sitting between them. This CDR3 comprises 14 residues. In germline, CDR1 is KGHDR, CDR2 SFDVKD. The CDR3 loop is CATSDTRLSSPLHF. As DNA, the CDR3 is TGTGCCACCAGTGATACGCGGTTAAGTTCACCCCTCCACTTT.

The chain employs TRBV28 and TRBJ2-7; 8 bases line up with TRBD1. Looked up from germline, CDR1 is MDHEN and CDR2 is SYDVKM. The CDR3 runs 14 residues. Germline trimming cut 4 bases from V and 1 base from J; bases unmatched to any gene: 3. This CDR3 reads CASSSTGVSYEQYF. The CDR3 nucleotides read TGTGCCAGCAGTTCGACAGGGGTTTCCTACGAGCAGTACTTC.

The genes are TRBV19 and TRBJ1-1, with D possibly being TRBD1 (5 bases). This CDR3 is 14 amino acids long. The V end lost 4 bases, the J end lost 5 bases, and 14 bases lay between the germline ends. From germline, CDR1 is LNHDA and CDR2 SQIVND (reference sequence). CDR3: CASSSRVARTEAFF. CDR3 in DNA: TGTGCCAGTAGTAGCAGGGTTGCGAGGACTGAAGCTTTCTTT.

The sample holds a few counts of this clone. The V call is TRBV19, the J call TRBJ1-1; TRBD1 matches 12 bases. The germline V gene encodes CDR1 LNHDA and CDR2 SQIVND (reference sequence). The CDR3 contains 18 residues. Trimming cost V 7 bases and J 0 bases; bases outside gene matches: 12. CDR3 residues: CASKKVPGQGALNTEAFF. The CDR3 coding sequence is TGTGCCAGTAAGAAAGTACCGGGACAGGGGGCCCTGAACACTGAAGCTTTCTTT.

CDR3 in amino acids: CASSRGEGQVNSPLHF. The CDR3 nucleotides read TGTGCCAGCAGCCGCGGGGAGGGACAAGTAAATTCACCCCTCCACTTT. V and J are TRBV5-4 and TRBJ1-6, with a tentative D call TRBD1 (6 bases). The CDR3 is 16 amino acids. Germline V gene lookup returns CDR1 SGHNT and CDR2 YYREEE (reference sequence). V lost 4 bases and J 7 bases, leaving 18 bases between the germline ends.

The chain uses TRBV14 and TRBJ2-1; D might be TRBD2 (5 bases). Germline V gene data show CDR1 as SGHDN and CDR2 as FVKESK. Trimming cost V 4 bases and J 3 bases, with 13 bases left between them. This CDR3 has 15 amino acids. CDR3 region: CASSPASGDYNEQFF. CDR3 bases: TGTGCCAGCAGCCCCGCGAGCGGAGACTACAATGAGCAGTTCTTC. The whole variable domain, filled in from reference TRBV14 and TRBJ2-1, reads EAGVTQFPSHSVIEKGQTVTLRCDPISGHDNLYWYRRVMGKEIKFLLHFVKESKQDESGMPNNRFLAERTGGTYSTLKVQPAELEDSGVYFCASSPASGDYNEQFFGPGTRLTVL.

The rearrangement joins TRBV7-9 to TRBJ2-1, with 8 bases that match TRBD2. V lost 1 base and J lost 10; bases outside the gene matches: 12. Germline V gene lookup returns CDR1 SEHNR and CDR2 FQNEAQ (reference sequence). CDR3 length: 16 residues. The CDR3 here is CASSLGGAGVPPEQFF. For the CDR3, the DNA is TGTGCCAGCAGCTTAGGAGGAGCGGGAGTACCCCCCGAGCAGTTCTTC.

The rearrangement links TRBV10-3 to TRBJ2-1; TRBD1 matches 7 bases. The V segment lost 11 bases and the J segment 3 bases; nucleotides outside the gene matches: 13. Germline V gene data show CDR1 as ENHRY and CDR2 as SYGVKD. CDR3 size: 15 residues. The CDR3 DNA sequence: TGTGCCCACGGGGCTGACAGGGCCATCTACAATGAGCAGTTCTTC. Amino acid sequence: CAHGADRAIYNEQFF.

In this sample, this clone turned up a few times. The chain uses TRBV11-2 and TRBJ2-7, with TRBD1 matching 8 bases. V was clipped by 4 bases and J by 9 bases; unmatched bases: 8. Germline V gene data show CDR1 as SGHAT and CDR2 as FQNNGV. The CDR3 has 13 residues. The CDR3 DNA reads TGTGCCAGCAGCTCAGACAACAGGGGGTTGCAGTACTTC. Its translation is CASSSDNRGLQYF.

This clone was observed a few times. The rearrangement uses TRBV5-1 and TRBJ2-2, with 11 positions matching TRBD1. This CDR3 has 15 residues. Germline V gene sequence: CDR1 SGHRS, CDR2 YFSETQ. V gave up 4 bases and J gave up 4 bases; unmatched junction bases: 3. The CDR3 here is CASSTGTGGTGELFF. Here the CDR3 DNA reads TGCGCCAGCAGCACCGGGACAGGGGGCACCGGGGAGCTGTTTTTT.

The chain recombines TRBV7-2 with TRBJ2-7, with 15 bases lining up with TRBD2. J was trimmed by 5 bases and V by 2 bases; bases with no gene match: 4. The CDR3 runs 16 residues. CDR1 and CDR2 from the germline V gene are SGHTA and FQGNSA. In DNA, the CDR3 is TGTGCCAGCAGCTTATGGACTAGCGGGGGGGTGAACGAGCAGTACGTC. Its translation is CASSLWTSGGVNEQYV.

The chain employs TRBV2 and TRBJ2-3; 13 bases map to TRBD2. The CDR3 is made up of 15 amino acids. V lost 4 bases and J lost 6; bases outside the gene matches: 4. Germline lookup yields CDR1 SNHLY and CDR2 FYNNEI. CDR3 DNA sequence: TGTGCCAGCAGTGTACTAGCGGGGGGGCAGGATACGCAGTATTTT. It encodes CASSVLAGGQDTQYF.

Concerning this clone: At one boundary the junction diverges from the germline segment, which might be a read error. The V gene is TRBV7-6, the J gene TRBJ1-6; 8 nucleotides match TRBD1. Germline V gene lookup returns CDR1 SGHVS and CDR2 FNYEAQ. CDR3 length: 18 residues. CDR3 residues: CASSLAGTGSSYNSPLHF. The DNA for the CDR3 is TGTGCCAGCAGCCTAGCCGGGACAGGCAGCTCCTATAATTCACCCCTCCACTTT.

This clone was counted once. The gene calls are TRBV7-8 and TRBJ2-1; 13 nucleotides match TRBD2. CDR3 size: 16 residues. Trimming removed 0 bases from V and 9 bases from J; junction bases left unmatched: 5. Germline lookup yields CDR1 SGHVS and CDR2 FQNEAQ. CDR3 in amino acids: CASSLAGTSGKAEQFF. CDR3 in DNA: TGTGCCAGCAGCTTAGCCGGGACTAGCGGGAAGGCTGAGCAGTTCTTC.